The next 16 T cell receptor beta chains were all read from a single sample in a study of T cells in localized non-small cell lung cancer. Assay: immunoSEQ multiplex PCR; the TCRdb copy retains only in-frame clones and omits some. Among around 19,000 clones, 75% to 90% were seen once, and the ten largest hold approximately 12%. The input for sequencing was PBMCs, taken before any cancer treatment. These receptors all come from a man between 40 and 69 years old with stage II squamous cell lung carcinoma.

The J gene is TRBJ2-5, the V gene TRBV21-1; the table's D call, TRBD2, was not checked against the DNA. TRBV21-1 is designated a pseudogene. This CDR3 is built from 13 residues. For the CDR3, the DNA is TGTGCCAGCAGCAATCGGGGGGAAGAGACCCAGTACTTC. As protein: CASSNRGEETQYF.

This clone was observed a few times. This chain uses TRBV10-2 with TRBJ2-1, with D possibly matching TRBD2 (7 bases). Trimming stripped 6 bases from V and 1 base from J, with 10 bases between. In germline, CDR1 is WSHSY, CDR2 SAAADI. The CDR3 sequence is 14 residues long. The CDR3 spells CASRGGQSYNEQFF. As DNA, the CDR3 is TGCGCCAGCAGGGGGGGGCAGTCCTACAATGAGCAGTTCTTC.

The chain carries TRBV6-5 and TRBJ1-2; no firm D call. Trimming stripped 2 bases from V and 8 bases from J, with 12 bases between. The CDR3 is 13 residues long. The germline CDR1 and CDR2 sequences are MNHEY and SVGAGI. The DNA for the CDR3 is TGTGCCAGCAGTTACCGCACGGCGGGGGGCTACACCTTC. Protein product: CASSYRTAGGYTF.

This rearrangement joins TRBV23-1 to TRBJ2-3; the D gene is possibly TRBD2 (7 bases). TRBV23-1 is recorded as an ORF, its role being uncertain. The CDR3 has 21 amino acids. Trimming pared 0 bases from V and 0 bases from J, leaving 25 bases between. This chain's CDR3 is CASSQSRGIGGGPLSTDTQYF. Here the CDR3 DNA reads TGCGCCAGCAGTCAATCGCGAGGGATTGGCGGGGGCCCACTAAGCACAGATACGCAGTATTTT.

The gene calls are TRBV7-8 and TRBJ1-5, with a tentative D call TRBD1 (6 bases). V lost 0 bases and J lost 7, with 13 bases in between. The CDR3 consists of 15 residues. CDR1 and CDR2 (germline): SGHVS, FQNEAQ. This chain's CDR3 is CASSLATGLQQPQHF. DNA for the CDR3: TGTGCCAGCAGCTTAGCAACAGGGCTACAGCAGCCCCAGCATTTT.

The CDR3 region has the DNA TGTGCCAGCAGTGAATATGGCGGCTCTGGGGCCAACGTCCTGACTTTC. It is translated as CASSEYGGSGANVLTF. The chain uses TRBV25-1 and TRBJ2-6; D is unclear. V was pared by 0 bases and J by 0 bases, with 6 bases between. The CDR3 has 16 residues. The germline V gene encodes CDR1 MGHDK and CDR2 SYGVNS.

The chain uses TRBV27 and TRBJ2-6, with D perhaps TRBD1 (6 bases). The CDR3 spans 19 residues. Germline V gene data show CDR1 as MNHEY and CDR2 as SMNVEV (reference sequence). Trimming pared 6 bases from V and 0 bases from J, leaving 21 bases between. In DNA form, the CDR3 reads TGTGCCAGCAGCCTAGACAGGAAAGGATCGCTCTCTGGGGCCAACGTCCTGACTTTC. Amino acids: CASSLDRKGSLSGANVLTF.

V is TRBV11-2 and J is TRBJ1-1, with D possibly matching TRBD1 (6 bases). V was pared by 2 bases and J by 1 base, with 11 bases between. Per germline, CDR1 SGHAT and CDR2 FQNNGV. CDR3 length: 15 residues. CDR3 sequence: CASSLMAGQNTEAFF. The CDR3 nucleotides are TGTGCCAGCAGCTTAATGGCGGGACAGAACACTGAAGCTTTCTTT.

This clone occurred a few times. V gene TRBV4-2 combines with J gene TRBJ2-7; D tentatively fits TRBD1 or TRBD2 (5 bases each). The germline V gene has CDR1 LGHNA and CDR2 YNFKEQ. This CDR3 is 14 amino acids long. V dropped 1 base and J dropped 3 bases, with 10 bases sitting between them. The CDR3 sequence: CASSQVGTHYEQYF. CDR3 sequence (DNA): TGTGCCAGCAGCCAAGTTGGGACCCACTACGAGCAGTACTTC.

This chain connects TRBV6-1 to TRBJ2-1, with a weak D call TRBD2 (6 bases). The CDR3 contains 15 residues. Germline V gives CDR1 MNHNS, CDR2 SASEGT. V was shortened by 7 bases and J by 2 bases, with 15 bases between the two germline ends. In DNA, the CDR3 is TGTGCCAGCACCGAAGCGGGCGGTCCCTACAATGAGCAGTTCTTC. It translates to CASTEAGGPYNEQFF.

This rearrangement joins TRBV7-8 to TRBJ2-7; D is possibly TRBD2 (5 bases). Between the trimmed V and J ends, which lost 1 base and 5 bases, there was a span of 18 bases. The CDR3 consists of 16 residues. Germline CDR1 SGHVS, CDR2 FQNEAQ. Here the CDR3 reads CASSLGRLVIMDEQYF. The CDR3 DNA reads as TGTGCCAGCAGCTTAGGGAGGCTAGTGATAATGGACGAGCAGTACTTC.

The rearrangement joins TRBV9 to TRBJ2-3; 8 nucleotides line up with TRBD2. Germline V lookup: CDR1 SGDLS, CDR2 YYNGEE. CDR3 length: 16 residues. V gave up 3 bases and J gave up 4 bases; unmatched junction bases: 10. In nucleotides, the CDR3 is TGTGCCAGCAGCGCCGTGGGGACTAGAGAGGCAGATACGCAGTATTTT. Translation gives CASSAVGTREADTQYF. Variable domain in full (rest from reference TRBV9 and TRBJ2-3): DSGVTQTPKHLITATGQRVTLRCSPRSGDLSVYWYQQSLDQGLQFLIQYYNGEERAKGNILERFSAQQFPDLHSELNLSSLELGDSALYFCASSAVGTREADTQYFGPGTRLTVL.

The chain links TRBV11-2 to TRBJ2-5; 10 bases are shared with TRBD1. J gave up 4 bases and V 5 bases, and 4 bases lay outside the gene matches. Germline assignment: CDR1 SGHAT and CDR2 FQNNGV. The CDR3 consists of 14 residues. The DNA for the CDR3 is TGTGCCAGCAGCCGACAGGGGGCAGGAGAGACCCAGTACTTC. Protein product: CASSRQGAGETQYF.

The rearrangement joins TRBV25-1 to TRBJ1-5; D gene ambiguous. The ends were cut back, 4 bases at V and 2 bases at J, with 6 bases in the middle. CDR3 size: 13 residues. Germline V gene sequence: CDR1 MGHDK, CDR2 SYGVNS. The CDR3 DNA follows: TGTGCCAGCAGTGCCAGTGGCAATCAGCCCCAGCATTTT. This translates into CASSASGNQPQHF. The complete variable domain, with remaining parts taken from reference TRBV25-1 and TRBJ1-5, reads EADIYQTPRYLVIGTGKKITLECSQTMGHDKMYWYQQDPGMELHLIHYSYGVNSTEKGDLSSESTVSRIRTEHFPLTLESARPSHTSQYLCASSASGNQPQHFGDGTRLSIL.

The rearrangement links TRBV16 to TRBJ2-7; D is ambiguous. The germline gives CDR1 KGHSY, CDR2 FQNENV. The CDR3 consists of 14 residues. The ends were cut back, 0 bases at V and 1 base at J, with 7 bases in the middle. The CDR3 reads CASSQSAGSYEQYF. CDR3 DNA sequence: TGTGCCAGCAGCCAATCTGCCGGGTCCTACGAGCAGTACTTC.

This clone was detected only once. The J gene is TRBJ2-3, the V gene TRBV6-4; D not resolved. V dropped 5 bases and J dropped 6 bases, with 12 bases sitting between them. CDR1 MRHNA and CDR2 SNTAGT come from the germline V gene. The CDR3 covers 13 residues. The chain's CDR3 is CASSPETGDTQYF. DNA of the CDR3: TGTGCCAGCAGTCCAGAGACCGGCGATACGCAGTATTTT.